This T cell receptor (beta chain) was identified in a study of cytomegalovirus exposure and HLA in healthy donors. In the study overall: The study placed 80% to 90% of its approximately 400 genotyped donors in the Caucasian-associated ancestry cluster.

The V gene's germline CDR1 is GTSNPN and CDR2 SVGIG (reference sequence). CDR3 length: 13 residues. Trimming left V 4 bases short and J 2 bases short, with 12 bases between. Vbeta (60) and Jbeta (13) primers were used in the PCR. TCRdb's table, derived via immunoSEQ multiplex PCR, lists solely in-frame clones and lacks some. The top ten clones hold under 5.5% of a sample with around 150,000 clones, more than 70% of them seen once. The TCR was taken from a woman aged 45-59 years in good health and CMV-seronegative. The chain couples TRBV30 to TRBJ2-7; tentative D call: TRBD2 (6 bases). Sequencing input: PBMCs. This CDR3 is CAWIRDSTYEQYF. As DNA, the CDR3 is TGTGCCTGGATCCGGGACTCCACCTACGAGCAGTACTTC.